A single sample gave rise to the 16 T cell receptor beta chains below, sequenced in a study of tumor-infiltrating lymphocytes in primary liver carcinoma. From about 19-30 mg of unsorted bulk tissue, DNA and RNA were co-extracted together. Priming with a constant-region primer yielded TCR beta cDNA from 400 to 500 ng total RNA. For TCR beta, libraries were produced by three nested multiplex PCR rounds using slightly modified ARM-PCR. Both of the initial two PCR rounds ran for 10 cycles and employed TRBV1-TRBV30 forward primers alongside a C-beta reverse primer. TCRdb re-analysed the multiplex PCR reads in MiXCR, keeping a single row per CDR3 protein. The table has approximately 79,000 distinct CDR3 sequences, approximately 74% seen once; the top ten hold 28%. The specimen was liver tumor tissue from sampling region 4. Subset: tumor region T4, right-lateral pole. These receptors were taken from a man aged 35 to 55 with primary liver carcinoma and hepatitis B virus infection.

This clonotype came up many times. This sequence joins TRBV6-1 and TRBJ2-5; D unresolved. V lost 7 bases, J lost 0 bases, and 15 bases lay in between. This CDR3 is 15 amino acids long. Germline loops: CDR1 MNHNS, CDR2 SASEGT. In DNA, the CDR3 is TGTGCCAGCACTATAGGACGGGTTAACCAAGAGACCCAGTACTTC. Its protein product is CASTIGRVNQETQYF.

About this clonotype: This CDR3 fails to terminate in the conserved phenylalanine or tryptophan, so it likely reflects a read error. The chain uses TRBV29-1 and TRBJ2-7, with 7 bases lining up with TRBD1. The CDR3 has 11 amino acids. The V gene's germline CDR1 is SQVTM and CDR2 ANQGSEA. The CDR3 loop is CSGSTGDEQYI. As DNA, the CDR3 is TGCAGCGGATCTACAGGGGACGAACAGTACATC.

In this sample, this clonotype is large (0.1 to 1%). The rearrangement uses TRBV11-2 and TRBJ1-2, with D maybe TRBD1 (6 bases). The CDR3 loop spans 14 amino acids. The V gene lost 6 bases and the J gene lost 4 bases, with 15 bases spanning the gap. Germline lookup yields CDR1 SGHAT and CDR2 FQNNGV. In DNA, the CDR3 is TGTGCCAGCAGAGAGAGGGACACCACCTATGGCTACACCTTC. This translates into CASRERDTTYGYTF.

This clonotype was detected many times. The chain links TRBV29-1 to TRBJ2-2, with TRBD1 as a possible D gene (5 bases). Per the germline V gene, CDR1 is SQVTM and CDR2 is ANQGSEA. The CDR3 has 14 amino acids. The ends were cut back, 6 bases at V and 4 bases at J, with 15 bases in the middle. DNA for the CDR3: TGCAGCGTAACTACAGGCGGCCTCACCGGGGAGCTGTTTTTT. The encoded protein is CSVTTGGLTGELFF.

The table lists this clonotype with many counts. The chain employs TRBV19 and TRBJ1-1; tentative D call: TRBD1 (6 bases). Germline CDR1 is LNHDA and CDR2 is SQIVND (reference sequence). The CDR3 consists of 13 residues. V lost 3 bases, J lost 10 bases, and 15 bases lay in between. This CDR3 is CASSIFMGRGAFF. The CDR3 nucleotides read TGTGCCAGTAGTATCTTCATGGGCAGGGGAGCTTTCTTT.

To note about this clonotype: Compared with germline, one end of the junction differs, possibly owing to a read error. The CDR3 sequence: CNVGGQGGETQCF. DNA of the CDR3: TGCAACGTTGGAGGACAGGGAGGGGAGACCCAGTGCTTC. The chain joins TRBV29-1 to TRBJ2-5; D might be TRBD1 (8 bases). Germline loops: CDR1 SQVTM, CDR2 ANQGSEA. CDR3 length equals 13 residues. Using reference TRBV29-1 and TRBJ2-5 for the parts outside the CDR3, the full variable domain is SAVISQKPSRDICQRGTSLTIQCQVDSQVTMMFWYRQQPGQSLTLIATANQGSEATYESGFVIDKFPISRPNLTFSTLTVSNMSPEDSSIYLCNVGGQGGETQCFGPGTRLLVL.

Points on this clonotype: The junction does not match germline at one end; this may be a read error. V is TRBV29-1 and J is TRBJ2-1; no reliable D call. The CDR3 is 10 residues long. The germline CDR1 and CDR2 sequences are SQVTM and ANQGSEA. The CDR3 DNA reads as TGCAGCGAATCGGACGATGAACAGTTCTTC. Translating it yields CSESDDEQFF.

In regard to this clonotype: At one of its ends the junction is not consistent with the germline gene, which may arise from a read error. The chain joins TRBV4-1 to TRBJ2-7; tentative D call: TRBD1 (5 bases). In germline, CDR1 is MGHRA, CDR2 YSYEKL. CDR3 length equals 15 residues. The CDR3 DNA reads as TGCGCCAGCAGTCAAGAGTACAGGCCCGCCTACGAGCAGTACTTC. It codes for CASSQEYRPAYEQYF.

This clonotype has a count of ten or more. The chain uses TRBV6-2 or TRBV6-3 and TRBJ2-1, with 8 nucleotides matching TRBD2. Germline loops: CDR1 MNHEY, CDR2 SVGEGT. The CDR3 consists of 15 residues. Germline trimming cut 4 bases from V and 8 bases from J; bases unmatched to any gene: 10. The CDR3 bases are TGTGCCAGCAGTTCCTTAGCGGGGAGGTATGATGAGCAGTTCTTC. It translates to CASSSLAGRYDEQFF.

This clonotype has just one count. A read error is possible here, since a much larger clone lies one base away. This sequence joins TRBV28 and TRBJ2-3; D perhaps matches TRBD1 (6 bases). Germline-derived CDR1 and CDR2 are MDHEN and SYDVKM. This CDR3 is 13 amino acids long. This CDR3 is CASSLTGSDMQYF. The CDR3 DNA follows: TGTGCCAGCAGTCTAACAGGGTCAGATATGCAGTATTTT. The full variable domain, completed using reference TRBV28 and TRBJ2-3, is DVKVTQSSRYLVKRTGEKVFLECVQDMDHENMFWYRQDPGLGLRLIYFSYDVKMKEKGDIPEGYSVSREKKERFSLILESASTNQTSMYLCASSLTGSDMQYFGPGTRLTVL.

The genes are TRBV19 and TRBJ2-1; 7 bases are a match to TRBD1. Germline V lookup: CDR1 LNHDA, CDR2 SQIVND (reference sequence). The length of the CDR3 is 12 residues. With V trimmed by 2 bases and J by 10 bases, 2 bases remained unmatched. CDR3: CASSIRDREQFF. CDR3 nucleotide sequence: TGTGCCAGTAGTATACGGGACAGAGAGCAGTTCTTC.

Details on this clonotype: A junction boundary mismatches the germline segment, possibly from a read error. In nucleotides, the CDR3 is TGCGCCAGCAGCTCATTCCCGGCGGGCCTCCTCACCGGGGAGCTGCTTTTT. Residues: CASSSFPAGLLTGELLF. The V and J genes are TRBV5-1 and TRBJ2-2; tentative D call: TRBD2 (5 bases). Germline loops: CDR1 SGHRS, CDR2 YFSETQ. CDR3 size: 17 residues.

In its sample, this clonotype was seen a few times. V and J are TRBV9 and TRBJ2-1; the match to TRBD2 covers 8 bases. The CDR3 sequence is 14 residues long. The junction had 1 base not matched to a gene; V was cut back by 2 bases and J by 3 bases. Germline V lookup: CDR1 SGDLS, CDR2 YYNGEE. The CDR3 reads CASSVSGSYNEQFF. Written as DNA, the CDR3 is TGTGCCAGCAGCGTCAGCGGGAGCTACAATGAGCAGTTCTTC. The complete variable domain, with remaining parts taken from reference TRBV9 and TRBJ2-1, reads DSGVTQTPKHLITATGQRVTLRCSPRSGDLSVYWYQQSLDQGLQFLIQYYNGEERAKGNILERFSAQQFPDLHSELNLSSLELGDSALYFCASSVSGSYNEQFFGPGTRLTVL.

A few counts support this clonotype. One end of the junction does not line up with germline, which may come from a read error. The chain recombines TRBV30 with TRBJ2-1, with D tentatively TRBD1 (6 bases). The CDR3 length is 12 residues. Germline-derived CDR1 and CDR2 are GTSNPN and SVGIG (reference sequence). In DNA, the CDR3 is TGTGCCCAGGGCAGGGGCTACAATGAGCAGTTCTTT. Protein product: CAQGRGYNEQFF.

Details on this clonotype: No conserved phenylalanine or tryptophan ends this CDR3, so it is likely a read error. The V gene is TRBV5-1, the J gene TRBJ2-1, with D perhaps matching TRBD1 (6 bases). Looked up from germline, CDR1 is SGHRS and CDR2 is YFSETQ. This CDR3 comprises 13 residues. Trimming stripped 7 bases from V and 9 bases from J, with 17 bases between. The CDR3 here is CASSGGERGEQFL. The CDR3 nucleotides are TGCGCCAGCTCTGGGGGCGAAAGGGGTGAGCAGTTCCTC.

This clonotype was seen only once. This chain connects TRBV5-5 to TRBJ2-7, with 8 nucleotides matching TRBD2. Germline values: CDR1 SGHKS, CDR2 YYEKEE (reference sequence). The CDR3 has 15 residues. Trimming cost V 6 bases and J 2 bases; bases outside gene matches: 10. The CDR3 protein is CASIRGLGPPYEQYF. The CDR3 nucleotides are TGTGCCAGCATCCGGGGACTAGGGCCACCCTACGAGCAGTACTTC.